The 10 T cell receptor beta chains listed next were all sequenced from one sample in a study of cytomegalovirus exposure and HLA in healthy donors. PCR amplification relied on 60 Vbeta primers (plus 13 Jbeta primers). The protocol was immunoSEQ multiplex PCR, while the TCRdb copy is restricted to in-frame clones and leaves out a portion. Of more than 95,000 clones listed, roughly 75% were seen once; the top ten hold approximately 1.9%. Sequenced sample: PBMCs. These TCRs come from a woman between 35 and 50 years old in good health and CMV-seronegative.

The CDR3 protein is CASSLTTDRGSPYNEQFF. In DNA form, the CDR3 reads TGTGCCAGCAGCCTGACTACAGACCGGGGAAGCCCCTACAATGAGCAGTTCTTC. The rearrangement links TRBV7-3 to TRBJ2-1; a possible D gene is TRBD2 (5 bases). The V end was cut by 5 bases, the J end by 2 bases, with 22 bases between. The germline CDR1 and CDR2 sequences are SGHTA and FQGTGA. CDR3 length equals 18 residues. The full variable domain, in which reference TRBV7-3 and TRBJ2-1 provide the parts outside the CDR3, is GAGVSQTPSNKVTEKGKYVELRCDPISGHTALYWYRQSLGQGPEFLIYFQGTGAADDSGLPNDRFFAVRPEGSVSTLKIQRTERGDSAVYLCASSLTTDRGSPYNEQFFGPGTRLTVL.

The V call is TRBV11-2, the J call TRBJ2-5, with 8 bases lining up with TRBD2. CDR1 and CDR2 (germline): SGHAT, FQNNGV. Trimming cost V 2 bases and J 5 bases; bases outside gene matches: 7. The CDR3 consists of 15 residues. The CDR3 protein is CASSLSTGGVETQYF. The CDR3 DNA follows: TGTGCCAGCAGCTTAAGTACGGGAGGGGTGGAGACCCAGTACTTC.

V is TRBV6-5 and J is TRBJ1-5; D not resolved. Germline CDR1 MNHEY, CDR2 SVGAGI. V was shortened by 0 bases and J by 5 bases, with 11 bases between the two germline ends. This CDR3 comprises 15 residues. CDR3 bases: TGTGCCAGCAGTTACTCATACGGGTTCGATCAGCCCCAGCATTTT. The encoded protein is CASSYSYGFDQPQHF.

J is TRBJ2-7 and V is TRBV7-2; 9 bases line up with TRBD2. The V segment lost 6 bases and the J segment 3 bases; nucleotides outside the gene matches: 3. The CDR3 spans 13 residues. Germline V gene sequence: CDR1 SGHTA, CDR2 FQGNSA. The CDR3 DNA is TGTGCCAGCAGGACTAGCGGAGACTACGAGCAGTACTTC. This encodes CASRTSGDYEQYF.

The CDR3 loop is CASTEGQGFYEQYF. For the CDR3, the DNA is TGTGCCAGCACCGAGGGACAGGGGTTCTACGAGCAGTACTTC. V is TRBV28 and J is TRBJ2-7; TRBD1 aligns across 10 bases. V shed 7 bases, J shed 3 bases, and the junction held 6 bases outside the gene matches. The V gene's germline CDR1 is MDHEN and CDR2 SYDVKM. This CDR3 contains 14 residues.

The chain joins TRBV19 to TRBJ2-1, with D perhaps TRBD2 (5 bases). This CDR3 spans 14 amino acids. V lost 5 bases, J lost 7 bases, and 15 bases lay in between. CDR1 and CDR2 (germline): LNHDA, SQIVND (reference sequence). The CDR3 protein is CASSPPEGSNEQFF. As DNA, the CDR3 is TGTGCCAGTAGTCCCCCTGAGGGATCAAATGAGCAGTTCTTC.

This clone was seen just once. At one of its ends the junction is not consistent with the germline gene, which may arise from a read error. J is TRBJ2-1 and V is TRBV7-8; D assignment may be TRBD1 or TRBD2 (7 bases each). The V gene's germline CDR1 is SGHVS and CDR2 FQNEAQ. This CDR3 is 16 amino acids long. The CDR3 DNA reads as TGTGCCAGCAGCCTAGCGGCAGAGGGGGCCAACAATGAGCAGTTCTTC. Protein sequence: CASSLAAEGANNEQFF.

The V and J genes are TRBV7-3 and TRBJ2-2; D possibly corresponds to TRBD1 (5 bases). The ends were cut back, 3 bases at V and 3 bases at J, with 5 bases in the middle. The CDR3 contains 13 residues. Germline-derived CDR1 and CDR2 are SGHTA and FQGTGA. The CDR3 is CASSFRDTGELFF. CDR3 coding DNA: TGTGCCAGCAGCTTCAGGGACACCGGGGAGCTGTTTTTT.

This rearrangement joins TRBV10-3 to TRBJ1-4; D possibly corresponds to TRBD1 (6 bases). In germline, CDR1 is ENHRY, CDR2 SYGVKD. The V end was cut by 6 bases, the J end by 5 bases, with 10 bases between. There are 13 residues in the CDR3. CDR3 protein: CAIRDSSNEKLFF. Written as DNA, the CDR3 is TGTGCCATCAGGGACAGCTCAAATGAAAAACTGTTTTTT.

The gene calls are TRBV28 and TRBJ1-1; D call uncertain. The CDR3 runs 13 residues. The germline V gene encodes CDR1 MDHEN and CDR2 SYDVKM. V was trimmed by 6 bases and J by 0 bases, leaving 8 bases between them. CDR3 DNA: TGTGCCAGCAGAGCCGCACTGAACACTGAAGCTTTCTTT. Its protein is CASRAALNTEAFF.